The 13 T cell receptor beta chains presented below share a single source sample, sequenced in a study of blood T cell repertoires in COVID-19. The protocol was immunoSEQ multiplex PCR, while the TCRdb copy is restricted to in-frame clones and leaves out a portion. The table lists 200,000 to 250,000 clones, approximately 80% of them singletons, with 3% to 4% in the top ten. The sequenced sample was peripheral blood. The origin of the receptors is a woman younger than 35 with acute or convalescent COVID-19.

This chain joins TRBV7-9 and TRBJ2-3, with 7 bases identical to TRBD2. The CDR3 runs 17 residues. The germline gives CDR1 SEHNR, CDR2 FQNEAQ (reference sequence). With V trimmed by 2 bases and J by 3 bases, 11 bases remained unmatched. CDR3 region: CASSLIGSGGTTDTQYF. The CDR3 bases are TGTGCCAGCAGCTTAATTGGGTCGGGGGGAACTACAGATACGCAGTATTTT. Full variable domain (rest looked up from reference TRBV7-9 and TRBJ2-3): DTGVSQNPRHKITKRGQNVTFRCDPISEHNRLYWYRQTLGQGPEFLTYFQNEAQLEKSRLLSDRFSAERPKGSFSTLEIQRTEQGDSAMYLCASSLIGSGGTTDTQYFGPGTRLTVL.

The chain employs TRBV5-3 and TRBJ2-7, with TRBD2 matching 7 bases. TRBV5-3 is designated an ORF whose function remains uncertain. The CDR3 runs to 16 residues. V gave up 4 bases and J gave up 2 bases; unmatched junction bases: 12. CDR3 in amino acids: CARSPHLGREPYEQYF. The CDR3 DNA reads TGTGCCAGAAGCCCGCATCTTGGGCGGGAGCCCTACGAGCAGTACTTC.

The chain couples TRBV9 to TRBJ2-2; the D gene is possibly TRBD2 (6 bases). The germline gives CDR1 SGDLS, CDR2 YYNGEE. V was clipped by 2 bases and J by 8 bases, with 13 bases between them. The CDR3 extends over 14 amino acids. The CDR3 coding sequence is TGTGCCAGCAGCGTGGCTAGACTAGATGGGGAGCTGTTTTTT. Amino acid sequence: CASSVARLDGELFF.

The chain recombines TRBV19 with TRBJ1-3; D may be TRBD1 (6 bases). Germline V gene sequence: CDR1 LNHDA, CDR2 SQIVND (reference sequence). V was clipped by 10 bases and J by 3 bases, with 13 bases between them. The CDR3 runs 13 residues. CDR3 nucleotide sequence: TGTGCCACCAGTCCAGGGGTTGGAAACACCATATATTTT. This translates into CATSPGVGNTIYF.

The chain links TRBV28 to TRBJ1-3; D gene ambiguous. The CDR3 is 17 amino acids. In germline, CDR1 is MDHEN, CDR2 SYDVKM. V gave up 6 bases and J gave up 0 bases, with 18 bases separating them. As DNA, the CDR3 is TGTGCCAGCAGCCCTACGAGGTGGGAGATCTCTGGAAACACCATATATTTT. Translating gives CASSPTRWEISGNTIYF.

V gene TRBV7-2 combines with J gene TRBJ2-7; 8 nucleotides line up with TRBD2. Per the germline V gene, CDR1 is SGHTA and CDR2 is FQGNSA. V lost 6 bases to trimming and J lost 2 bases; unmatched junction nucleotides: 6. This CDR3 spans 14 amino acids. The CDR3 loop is CASRWDGRAYEQYF. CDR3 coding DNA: TGTGCCAGCAGATGGGACGGGAGGGCCTACGAGCAGTACTTC.

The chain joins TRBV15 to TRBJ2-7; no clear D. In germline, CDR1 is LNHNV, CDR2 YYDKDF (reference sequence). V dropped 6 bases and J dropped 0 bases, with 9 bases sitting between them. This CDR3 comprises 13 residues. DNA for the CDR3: TGTGCCACCAGGGTGGGCAGCTCCTACGAGCAGTACTTC. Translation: CATRVGSSYEQYF.

The CDR3 here is CSVVGAGEAFF. In DNA form, the CDR3 reads TGCAGCGTTGTGGGGGCAGGTGAAGCTTTCTTT. This chain connects TRBV29-1 to TRBJ1-1; a possible D gene is TRBD1 (6 bases). The germline CDR1 and CDR2 sequences are SQVTM and ANQGSEA. CDR3 size: 11 residues. Trimming removed 4 bases at V and 7 bases at J, with 10 bases between.

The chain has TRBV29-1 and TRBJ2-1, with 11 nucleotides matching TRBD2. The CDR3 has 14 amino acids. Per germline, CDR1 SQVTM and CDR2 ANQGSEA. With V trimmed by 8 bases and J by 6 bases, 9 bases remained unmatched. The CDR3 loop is CSYWSSGRANEQFF. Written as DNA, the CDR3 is TGCAGCTATTGGAGTAGCGGGAGGGCCAATGAGCAGTTCTTC.

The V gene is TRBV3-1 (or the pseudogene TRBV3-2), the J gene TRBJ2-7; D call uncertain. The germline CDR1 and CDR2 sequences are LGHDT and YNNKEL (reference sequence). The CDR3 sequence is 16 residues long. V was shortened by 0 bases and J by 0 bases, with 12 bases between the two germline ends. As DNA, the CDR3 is TGTGCCAGCAGCCAAGATCGAGCGTTCCCCTCCTACGAGCAGTACTTC. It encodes CASSQDRAFPSYEQYF.

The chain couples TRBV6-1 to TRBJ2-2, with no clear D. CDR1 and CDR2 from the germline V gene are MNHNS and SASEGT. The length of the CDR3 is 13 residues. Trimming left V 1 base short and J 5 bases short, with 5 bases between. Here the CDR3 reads CASSEGDTGELFF. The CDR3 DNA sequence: TGTGCCAGCAGTGAAGGAGATACCGGGGAGCTGTTTTTT.

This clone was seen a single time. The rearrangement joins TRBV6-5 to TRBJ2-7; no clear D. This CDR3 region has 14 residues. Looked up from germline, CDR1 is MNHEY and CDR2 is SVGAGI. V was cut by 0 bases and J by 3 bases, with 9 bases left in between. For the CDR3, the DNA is TGTGCCAGCAGTTACTCGAGCGTGGTCTACGAGCAGTACTTC. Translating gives CASSYSSVVYEQYF.

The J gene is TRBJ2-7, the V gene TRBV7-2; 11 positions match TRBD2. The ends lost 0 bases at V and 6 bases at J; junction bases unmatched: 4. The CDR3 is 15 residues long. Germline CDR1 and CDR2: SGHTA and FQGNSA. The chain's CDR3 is CASSLASGRASEQYF. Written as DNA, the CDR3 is TGTGCCAGCAGCTTAGCTAGCGGGAGGGCCTCCGAGCAGTACTTC.